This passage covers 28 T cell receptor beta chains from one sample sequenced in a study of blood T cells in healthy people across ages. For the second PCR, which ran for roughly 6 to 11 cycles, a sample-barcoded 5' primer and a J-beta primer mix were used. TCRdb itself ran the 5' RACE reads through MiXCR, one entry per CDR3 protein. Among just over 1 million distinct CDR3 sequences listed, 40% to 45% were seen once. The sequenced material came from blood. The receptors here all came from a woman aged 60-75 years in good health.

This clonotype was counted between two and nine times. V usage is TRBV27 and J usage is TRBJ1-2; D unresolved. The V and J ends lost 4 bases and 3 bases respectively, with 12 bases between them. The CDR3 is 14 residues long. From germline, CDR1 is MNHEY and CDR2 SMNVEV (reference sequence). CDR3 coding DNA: TGTGCCAGCAGTTCTCCCCCGCTTCACTATGGCTACACCTTC. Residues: CASSSPPLHYGYTF.

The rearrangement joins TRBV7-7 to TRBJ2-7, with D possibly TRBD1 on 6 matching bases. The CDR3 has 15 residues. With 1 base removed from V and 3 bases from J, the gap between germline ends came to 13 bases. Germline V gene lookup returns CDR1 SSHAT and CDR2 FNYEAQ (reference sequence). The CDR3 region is CASSLGWGPGYEQYF. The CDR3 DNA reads TGTGCCAGCAGCTTAGGTTGGGGGCCCGGCTACGAGCAGTACTTC.

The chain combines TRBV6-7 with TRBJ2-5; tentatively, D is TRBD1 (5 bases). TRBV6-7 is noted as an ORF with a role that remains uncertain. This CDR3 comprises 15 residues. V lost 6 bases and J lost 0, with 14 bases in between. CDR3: CASSHRGWYQETQYF. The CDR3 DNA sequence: TGTGCCAGCAGCCATAGGGGATGGTACCAAGAGACCCAGTACTTC.

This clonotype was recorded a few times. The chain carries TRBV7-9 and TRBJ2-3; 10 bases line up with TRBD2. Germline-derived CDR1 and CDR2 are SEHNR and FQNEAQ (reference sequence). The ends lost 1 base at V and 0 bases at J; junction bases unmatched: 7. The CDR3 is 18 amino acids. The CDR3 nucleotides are TGTGCCAGCAGCTTAGGCGCTAGCGGGAGTGCTAGCACAGATACGCAGTATTTT. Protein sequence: CASSLGASGSASTDTQYF.

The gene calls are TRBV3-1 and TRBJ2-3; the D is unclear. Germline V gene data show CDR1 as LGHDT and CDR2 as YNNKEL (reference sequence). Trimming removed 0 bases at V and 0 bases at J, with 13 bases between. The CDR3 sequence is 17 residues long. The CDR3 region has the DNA TGTGCCAGCAGCCAAGAAGTAGATGCCTCTAGCACAGATACGCAGTATTTT. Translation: CASSQEVDASSTDTQYF.

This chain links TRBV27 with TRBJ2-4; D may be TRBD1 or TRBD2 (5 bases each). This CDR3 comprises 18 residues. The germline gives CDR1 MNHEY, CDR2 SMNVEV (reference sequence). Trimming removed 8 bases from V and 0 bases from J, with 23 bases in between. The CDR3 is CASRKSGRIGLAKNIQYF. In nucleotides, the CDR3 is TGTGCCAGCCGCAAATCGGGACGGATTGGGCTAGCCAAAAACATTCAGTACTTC.

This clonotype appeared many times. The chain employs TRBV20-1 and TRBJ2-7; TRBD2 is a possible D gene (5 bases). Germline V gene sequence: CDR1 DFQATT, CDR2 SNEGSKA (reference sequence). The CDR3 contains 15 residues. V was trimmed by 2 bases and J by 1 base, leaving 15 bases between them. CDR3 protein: CSARRASGASYEQYF. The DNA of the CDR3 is TGCAGTGCTAGAAGGGCCAGCGGAGCTTCCTACGAGCAGTACTTC.

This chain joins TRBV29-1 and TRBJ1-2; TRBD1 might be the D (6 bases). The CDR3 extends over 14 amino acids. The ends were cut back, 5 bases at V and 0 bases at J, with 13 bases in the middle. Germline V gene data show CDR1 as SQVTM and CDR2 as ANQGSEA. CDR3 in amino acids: CSVLDSQSNYGYTF. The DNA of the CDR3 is TGCAGCGTTCTGGACAGTCAATCTAACTATGGCTACACCTTC.

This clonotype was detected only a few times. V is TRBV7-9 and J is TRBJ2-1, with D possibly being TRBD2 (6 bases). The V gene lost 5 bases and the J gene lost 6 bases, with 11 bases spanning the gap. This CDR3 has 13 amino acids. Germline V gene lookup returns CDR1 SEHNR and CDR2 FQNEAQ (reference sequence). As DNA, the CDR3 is TGTGCCAGCAGCGCGACTAGAGTCAATGAGCAGTTCTTC. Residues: CASSATRVNEQFF.

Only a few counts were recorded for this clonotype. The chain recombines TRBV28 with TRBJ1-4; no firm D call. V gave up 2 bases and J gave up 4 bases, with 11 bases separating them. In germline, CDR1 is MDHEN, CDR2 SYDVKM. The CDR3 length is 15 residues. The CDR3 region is CASSLEQRINEKLFF. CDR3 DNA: TGTGCCAGCAGTTTAGAGCAGAGGATTAATGAAAAACTGTTTTTT.

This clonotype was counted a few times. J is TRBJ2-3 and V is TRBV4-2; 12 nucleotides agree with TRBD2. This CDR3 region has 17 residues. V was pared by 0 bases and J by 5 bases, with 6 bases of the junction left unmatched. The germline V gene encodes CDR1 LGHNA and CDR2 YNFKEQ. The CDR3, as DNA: TGTGCCAGCAGCCAAGATTCACTAGCGGGAGGTCAAGATACGCAGTATTTT. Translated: CASSQDSLAGGQDTQYF.

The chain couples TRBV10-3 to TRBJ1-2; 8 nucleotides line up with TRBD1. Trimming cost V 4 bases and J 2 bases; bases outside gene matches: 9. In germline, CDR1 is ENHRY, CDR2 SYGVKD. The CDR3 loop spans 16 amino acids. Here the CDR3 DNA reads TGTGCCATCAGTGGGGAGACGAGACAGGGGAACTATGGCTACACCTTC. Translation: CAISGETRQGNYGYTF.

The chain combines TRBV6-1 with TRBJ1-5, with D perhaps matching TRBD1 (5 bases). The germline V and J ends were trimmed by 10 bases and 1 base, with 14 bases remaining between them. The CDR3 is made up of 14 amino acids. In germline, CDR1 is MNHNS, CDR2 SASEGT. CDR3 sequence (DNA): TGTGCCACGGTCAGAGGGGAGAGCAATCAGCCCCAGCATTTT. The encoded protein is CATVRGESNQPQHF.

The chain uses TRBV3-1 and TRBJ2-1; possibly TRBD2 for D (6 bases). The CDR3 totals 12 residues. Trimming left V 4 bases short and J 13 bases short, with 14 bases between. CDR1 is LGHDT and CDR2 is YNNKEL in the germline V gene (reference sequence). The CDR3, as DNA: TGTGCCAGCAGCCCCCGCGGGGAGACCCAGTTCTTC. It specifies CASSPRGETQFF.

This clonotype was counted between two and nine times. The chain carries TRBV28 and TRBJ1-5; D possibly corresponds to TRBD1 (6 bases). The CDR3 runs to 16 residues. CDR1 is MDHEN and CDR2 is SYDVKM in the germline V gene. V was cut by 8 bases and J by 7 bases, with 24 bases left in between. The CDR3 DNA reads TGTGCCAGCGGACCGAGTTTAGGGGGTACGGGGCAGCCCCAGCATTTT. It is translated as CASGPSLGGTGQPQHF.

The CDR3 nucleotides read TGTGCCAGCAGCCTAGGGACTAGCGGGAAAGGGACCCAGTACTTC. Protein: CASSLGTSGKGTQYF. The chain combines TRBV11-3 with TRBJ2-5, with 13 bases fitting TRBD2. V lost 5 bases to trimming and J lost 7 bases; unmatched junction nucleotides: 7. The CDR3 length is 15 residues. Looked up from germline, CDR1 is SGHNT and CDR2 is YENEEA. The whole variable domain, filled in from reference TRBV11-3 and TRBJ2-5, reads EAGVVQSPRYKIIEKKQPVAFWCNPISGHNTLYWYLQNLGQGPELLIRYENEEAVDDSQLPKDRFSAERLKGVDSTLKIQPAELGDSAVYLCASSLGTSGKGTQYFGPGTRLLVL.

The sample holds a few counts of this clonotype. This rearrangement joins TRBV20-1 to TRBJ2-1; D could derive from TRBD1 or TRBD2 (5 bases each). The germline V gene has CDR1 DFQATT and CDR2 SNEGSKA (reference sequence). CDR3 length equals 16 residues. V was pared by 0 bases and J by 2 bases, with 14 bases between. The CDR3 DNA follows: TGCAGTGCTAGAGATTCGGGGCCTGGCACCTACAATGAGCAGTTCTTC. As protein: CSARDSGPGTYNEQFF.

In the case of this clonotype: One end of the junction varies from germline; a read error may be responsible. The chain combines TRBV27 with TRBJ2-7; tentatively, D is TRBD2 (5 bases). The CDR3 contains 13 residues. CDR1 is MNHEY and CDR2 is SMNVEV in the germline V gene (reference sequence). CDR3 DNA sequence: TGTGCCAGCAGTGTAGGACGAGACTACGAGCGGTACTTC. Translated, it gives CASSVGRDYERYF.

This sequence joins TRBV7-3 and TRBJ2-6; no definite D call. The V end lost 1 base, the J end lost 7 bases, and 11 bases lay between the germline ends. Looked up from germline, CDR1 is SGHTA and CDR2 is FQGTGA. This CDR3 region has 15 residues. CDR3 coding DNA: TGTGCCAGCAGCTTAAATCTGGGTTCCGCCAACGTCCTGACTTTC. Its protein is CASSLNLGSANVLTF.

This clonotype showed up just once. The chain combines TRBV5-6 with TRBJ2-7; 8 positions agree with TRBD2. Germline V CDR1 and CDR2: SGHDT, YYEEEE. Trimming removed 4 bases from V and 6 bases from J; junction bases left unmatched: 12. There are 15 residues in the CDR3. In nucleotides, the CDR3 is TGTGCCAGCAGCCTCGTCACGGGAGGGCCCCGCGAGCAGTACTTC. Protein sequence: CASSLVTGGPREQYF.

The CDR3 bases are TGCAGTGCCAGGGGGGACATAATCTCCTACAATGAGCAGTTCTTC. Amino acid sequence: CSARGDIISYNEQFF. The rearrangement joins TRBV20-1 to TRBJ2-1; possibly TRBD1 for D (7 bases). The CDR3 is 15 amino acids. V gave up 6 bases and J gave up 0 bases, with 15 bases separating them. The germline V gene has CDR1 DFQATT and CDR2 SNEGSKA (reference sequence).

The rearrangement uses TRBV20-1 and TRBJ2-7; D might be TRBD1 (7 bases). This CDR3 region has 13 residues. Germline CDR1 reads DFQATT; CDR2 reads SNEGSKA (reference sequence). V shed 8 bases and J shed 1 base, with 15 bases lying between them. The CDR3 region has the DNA TGCAGTCACCCGGCAGGGGGGTCCTACGAGCAGTACTTC. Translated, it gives CSHPAGGSYEQYF.

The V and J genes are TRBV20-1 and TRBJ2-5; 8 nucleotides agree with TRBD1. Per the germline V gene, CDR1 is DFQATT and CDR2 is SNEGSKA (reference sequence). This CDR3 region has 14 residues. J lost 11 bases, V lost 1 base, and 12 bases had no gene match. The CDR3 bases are TGCAGTGCTAGAGGGGCAGGGGGCTTGGGGGAGCAGTACTTC. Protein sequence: CSARGAGGLGEQYF.

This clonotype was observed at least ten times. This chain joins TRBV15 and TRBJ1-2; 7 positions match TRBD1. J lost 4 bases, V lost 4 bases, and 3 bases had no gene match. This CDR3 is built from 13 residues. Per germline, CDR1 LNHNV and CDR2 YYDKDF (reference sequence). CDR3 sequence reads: CATSTTGSYGYTF. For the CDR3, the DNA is TGTGCCACCAGCACGACAGGGTCCTATGGCTACACCTTC.

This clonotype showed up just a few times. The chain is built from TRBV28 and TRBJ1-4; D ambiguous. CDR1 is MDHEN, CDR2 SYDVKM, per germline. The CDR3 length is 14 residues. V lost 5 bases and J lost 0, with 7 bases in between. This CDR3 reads CASSHGATNEKLFF. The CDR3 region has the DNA TGTGCCAGCAGTCACGGGGCAACTAATGAAAAACTGTTTTTT.

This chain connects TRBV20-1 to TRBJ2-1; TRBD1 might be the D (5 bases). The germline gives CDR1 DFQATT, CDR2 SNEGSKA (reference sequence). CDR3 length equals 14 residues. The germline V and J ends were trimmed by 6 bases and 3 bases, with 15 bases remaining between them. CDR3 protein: CSAPDILGYNEQFF. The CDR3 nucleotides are TGCAGTGCCCCGGACATATTAGGCTACAATGAGCAGTTCTTC.

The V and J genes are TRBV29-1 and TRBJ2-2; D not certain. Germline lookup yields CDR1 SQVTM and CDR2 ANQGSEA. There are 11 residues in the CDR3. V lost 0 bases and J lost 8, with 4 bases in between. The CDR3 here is CSVEDAGELFF. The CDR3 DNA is TGCAGCGTTGAAGATGCGGGGGAGCTGTTTTTT.

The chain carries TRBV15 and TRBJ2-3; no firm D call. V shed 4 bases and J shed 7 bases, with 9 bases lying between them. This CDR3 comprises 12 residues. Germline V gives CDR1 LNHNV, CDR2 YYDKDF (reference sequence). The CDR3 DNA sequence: TGTGCCACCAGCACGGATGGTAATACGCAGTATTTT. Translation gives CATSTDGNTQYF. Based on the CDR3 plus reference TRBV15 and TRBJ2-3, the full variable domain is DAMVIQNPRYQVTQFGKPVTLSCSQTLNHNVMYWYQQKSSQAPKLLFHYYDKDFNNEADTPDNFQSRRPNTSFCFLDIRSPGLGDTAMYLCATSTDGNTQYFGPGTRLTVL.